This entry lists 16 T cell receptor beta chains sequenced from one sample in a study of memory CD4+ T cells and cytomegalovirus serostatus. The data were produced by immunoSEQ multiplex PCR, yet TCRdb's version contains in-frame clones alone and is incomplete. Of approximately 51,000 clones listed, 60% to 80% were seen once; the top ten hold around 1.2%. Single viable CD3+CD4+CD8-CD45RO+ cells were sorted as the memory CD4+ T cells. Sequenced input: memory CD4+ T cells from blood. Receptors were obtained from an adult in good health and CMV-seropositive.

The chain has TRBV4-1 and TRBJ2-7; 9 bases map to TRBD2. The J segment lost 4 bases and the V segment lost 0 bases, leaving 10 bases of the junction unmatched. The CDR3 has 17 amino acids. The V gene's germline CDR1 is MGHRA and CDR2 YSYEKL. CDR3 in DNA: TGCGCCAGCAGCCAAGATAACTGGCGGGGGGGCTGGTACGAGCAGTACTTC. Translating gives CASSQDNWRGGWYEQYF.

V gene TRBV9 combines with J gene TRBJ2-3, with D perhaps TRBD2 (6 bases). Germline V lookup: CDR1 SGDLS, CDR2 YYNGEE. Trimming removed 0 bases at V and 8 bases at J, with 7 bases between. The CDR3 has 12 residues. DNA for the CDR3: TGTGCCAGCAGCGTAGAGGAGGGTACGCAGTATTTT. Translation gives CASSVEEGTQYF.

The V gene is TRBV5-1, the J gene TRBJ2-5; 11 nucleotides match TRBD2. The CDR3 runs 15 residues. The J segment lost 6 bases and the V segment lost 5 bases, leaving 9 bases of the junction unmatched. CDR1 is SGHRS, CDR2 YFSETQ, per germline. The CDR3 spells CASRNSGGAFQTQYF. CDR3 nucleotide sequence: TGCGCCAGCAGAAATAGCGGGGGGGCCTTTCAGACCCAGTACTTC. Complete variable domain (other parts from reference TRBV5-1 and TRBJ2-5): KAGVTQTPRYLIKTRGQQVTLSCSPISGHRSVSWYQQTPGQGLQFLFEYFSETQRNKGNFPGRFSGRQFSNSRSEMNVSTLELGDSALYLCASRNSGGAFQTQYFGPGTRLLVL.

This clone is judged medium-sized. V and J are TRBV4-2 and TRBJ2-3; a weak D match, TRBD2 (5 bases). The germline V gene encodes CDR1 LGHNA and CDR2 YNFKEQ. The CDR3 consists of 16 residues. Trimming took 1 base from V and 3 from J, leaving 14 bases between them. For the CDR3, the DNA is TGTGCCAGCAGCCAAGGGGCTAGCTTGGGGACAGATACGCAGTATTTT. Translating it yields CASSQGASLGTDTQYF.

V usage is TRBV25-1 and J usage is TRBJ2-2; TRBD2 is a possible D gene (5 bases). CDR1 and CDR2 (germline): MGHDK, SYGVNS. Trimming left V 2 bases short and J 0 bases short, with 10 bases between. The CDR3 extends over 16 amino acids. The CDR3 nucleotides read TGTGCCAGCAGTGAACATGAGGGTTCGAACACCGGGGAGCTGTTTTTT. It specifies CASSEHEGSNTGELFF.

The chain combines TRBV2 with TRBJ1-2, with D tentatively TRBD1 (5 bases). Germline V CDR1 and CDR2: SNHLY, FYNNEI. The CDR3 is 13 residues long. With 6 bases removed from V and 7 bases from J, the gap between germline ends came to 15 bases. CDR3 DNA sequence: TGTGCCAGCAGGGGACGGCCAGTTGGTGGCTACACCTTC. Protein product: CASRGRPVGGYTF.

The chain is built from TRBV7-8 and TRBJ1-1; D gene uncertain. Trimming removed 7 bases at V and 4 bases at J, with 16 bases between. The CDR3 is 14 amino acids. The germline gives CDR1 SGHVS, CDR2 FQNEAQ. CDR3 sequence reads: CASTYEARSTEAFF. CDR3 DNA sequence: TGTGCCAGCACGTACGAGGCCAGAAGCACTGAAGCTTTCTTT.

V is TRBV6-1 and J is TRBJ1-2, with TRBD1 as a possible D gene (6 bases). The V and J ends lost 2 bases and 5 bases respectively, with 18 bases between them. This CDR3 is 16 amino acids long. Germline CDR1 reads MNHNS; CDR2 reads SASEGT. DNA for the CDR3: TGTGCCAGCAGTGAAACCGCCAGTATCACAGGGTATGGCTACACCTTC. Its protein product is CASSETASITGYGYTF.

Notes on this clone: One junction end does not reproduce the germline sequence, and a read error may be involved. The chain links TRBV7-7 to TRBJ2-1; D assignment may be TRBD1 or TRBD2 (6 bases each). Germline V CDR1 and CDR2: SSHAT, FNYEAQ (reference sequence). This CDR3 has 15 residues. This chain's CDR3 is CASSLVGGPHNEQFF. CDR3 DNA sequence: TGTGCTAGCAGCTTAGTGGGGGGCCCTCATAATGAGCAGTTCTTC.

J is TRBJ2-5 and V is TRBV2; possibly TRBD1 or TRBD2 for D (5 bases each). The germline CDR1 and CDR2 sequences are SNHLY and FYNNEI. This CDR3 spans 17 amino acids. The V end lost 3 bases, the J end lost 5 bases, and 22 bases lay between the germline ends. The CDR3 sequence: CASSDRVGDDRGETQYF. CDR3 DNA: TGTGCCAGCAGTGATAGGGTCGGGGATGACAGAGGCGAGACCCAGTACTTC.

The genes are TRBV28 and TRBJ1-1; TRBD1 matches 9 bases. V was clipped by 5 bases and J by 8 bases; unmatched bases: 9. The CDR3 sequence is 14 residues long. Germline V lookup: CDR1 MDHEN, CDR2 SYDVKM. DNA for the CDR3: TGTGCCAGCAGTAATGCCGGGACAGGGAAAGAAGCTTTCTTT. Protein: CASSNAGTGKEAFF.

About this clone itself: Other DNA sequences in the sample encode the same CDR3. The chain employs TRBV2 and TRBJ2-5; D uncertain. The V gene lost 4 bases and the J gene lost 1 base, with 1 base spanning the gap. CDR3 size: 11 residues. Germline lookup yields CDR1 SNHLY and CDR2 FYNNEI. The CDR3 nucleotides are TGTGCCAGCAGTGTCCAAGAGACCCAGTACTTC. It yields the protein CASSVQETQYF. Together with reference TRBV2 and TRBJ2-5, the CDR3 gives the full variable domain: EPEVTQTPSHQVTQMGQEVILRCVPISNHLYFYWYRQILGQKVEFLVSFYNNEISEKSEIFDDQFSVERPDGSNFTLKIRSTKLEDSAMYFCASSVQETQYFGPGTRLLVL.

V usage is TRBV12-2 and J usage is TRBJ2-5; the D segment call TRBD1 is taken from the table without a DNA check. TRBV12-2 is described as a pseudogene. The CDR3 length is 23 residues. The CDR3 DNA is TGTGCAAGTCGCTCGGGACAGGGGGTTCACCCGTTTACCCCTGTCCTATGCCAAGAGACCCAGTACTTC. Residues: CASRSGQGVHPFTPVLCQETQYF.

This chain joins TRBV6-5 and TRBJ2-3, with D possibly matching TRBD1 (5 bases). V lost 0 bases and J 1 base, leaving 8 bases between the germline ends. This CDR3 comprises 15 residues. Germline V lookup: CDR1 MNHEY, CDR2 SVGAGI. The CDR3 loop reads CASSYSRDGTDTQYF. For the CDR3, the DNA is TGTGCCAGCAGTTACTCCAGGGATGGCACAGATACGCAGTATTTT.

In DNA, the CDR3 is TGTGCCAGCACCCCAACCGGGGCCTGGGGGACCCAGTACTTC. This gives the protein CASTPTGAWGTQYF. The rearrangement joins TRBV7-2 to TRBJ2-5; TRBD1 or TRBD2 may be the D gene (5 bases each). V was pared by 7 bases and J by 7 bases, with 19 bases between. This CDR3 is built from 14 residues. Germline V CDR1 and CDR2: SGHTA, FQGNSA. Combining the CDR3 with reference TRBV7-2 and TRBJ2-5 gives the whole variable domain GAGVSQSPSNKVTEKGKDVELRCDPISGHTALYWYRQSLGQGLEFLIYFQGNSAPDKSGLPSDRFSAERTGGSVSTLTIQRTQQEDSAVYLCASTPTGAWGTQYFGPGTRLLVL.

The CDR3: CASSQGQDRYDTEAFF. The CDR3 bases are TGTGCCAGCAGCCAAGGACAGGACAGGTATGACACTGAAGCTTTCTTT. The gene calls are TRBV14 and TRBJ1-1; 7 bases agree with TRBD1. The CDR3 has 16 amino acids. V trimming: 1 base; J trimming: 3 bases; junction bases outside the gene matches: 8. From germline, CDR1 is SGHDN and CDR2 FVKESK.